Below are 12 T cell receptor beta chains sequenced from a single sample in a study of regulatory T cells (dated by TCRdb to 2017 to 2018). Paper-wide results and their limitations: Enrichment for hydrophobic residues at CDR3 positions 6 and 7 was found in conventional CD4+ T cells from CD3G-deficient patients, suggesting more self-reactive specificities.

These receptors have no identified antigens. Libraries were made using the immunoSEQ multiplex PCR assay. The multiplex PCR relied on 52 forward TRBV primers and 13 reverse TRBJ primers, and amplification bias was corrected through assay-based and computational methods. TCRdb re-hosts the immuneACCESS table, in-frame sequences only. Its copies lack some clones; in the studies checked, an unresolved V gene accounts for under half of them, and the cause for the rest is not known. This sample holds 30,000 to 40,000 clones; about 93% were observed only once. More than 0.75% of the sample is taken by the ten largest. Material for sequencing was conventional CD4+ T cells sorted from blood. The origin of the receptors is a child aged 2 to 10 with CD3G deficiency.

This clone is a singleton in its sample. This chain uses TRBV6-1 with TRBJ2-7; TRBD1 is a possible D gene (6 bases). Germline CDR1 and CDR2: MNHNS and SASEGT. The CDR3 runs to 13 residues. Deletions cut 3 bases from V and 3 bases from J, with 9 bases between. This CDR3 reads CASSDRGYYEQYF. The CDR3, as DNA: TGTGCCAGCAGTGACAGGGGTTACTACGAGCAGTACTTC.

The CDR3 loop reads CASRLIPTSGSKSTYNEQFF. The CDR3 coding sequence is TGTGCAAGTCGCTTAATCCCCACTAGCGGGAGCAAGTCGACCTACAATGAGCAGTTCTTC. The rearrangement joins TRBV12-2 to TRBJ2-1; the table gives TRBD2 as D, unverified against the DNA. TRBV12-2 has pseudogene status. CDR3 size: 20 residues.

This chain links TRBV7-8 with TRBJ2-7; D unresolved. V was cut by 5 bases and J by 3 bases, with 5 bases left in between. The CDR3 contains 11 residues. The V gene's germline CDR1 is SGHVS and CDR2 FQNEAQ. CDR3 coding DNA: TGTGCCAGCAGCCGCCACTACGAGCAGTACTTC. Translated, it gives CASSRHYEQYF.

The DNA for the CDR3 is TGTGCCAGCAGTCCTTCTAGCGGTTCAGGGTATACGCAGTATTTT. Protein sequence: CASSPSSGSGYTQYF. The rearrangement joins TRBV28 to TRBJ2-3; 7 nucleotides match TRBD2. The CDR3 sequence is 15 residues long. V gave up 5 bases and J gave up 7 bases; unmatched junction bases: 12. CDR1 is MDHEN, CDR2 SYDVKM, per germline. Full variable domain (remainder filled in from reference TRBV28 and TRBJ2-3): DVKVTQSSRYLVKRTGEKVFLECVQDMDHENMFWYRQDPGLGLRLIYFSYDVKMKEKGDIPEGYSVSREKKERFSLILESASTNQTSMYLCASSPSSGSGYTQYFGPGTRLTVL.

The chain carries TRBV28 and TRBJ1-5, with D uncertain. CDR1 is MDHEN and CDR2 is SYDVKM in the germline V gene. The length of the CDR3 is 13 residues. V was shortened by 2 bases and J by 4 bases, with 6 bases between the two germline ends. Written as DNA, the CDR3 is TGTGCCAGCAGTTTAAGCGGGAATCAGCCCCAGCATTTT. Amino acid sequence: CASSLSGNQPQHF.

The chain joins TRBV7-8 to TRBJ2-1; D possibly matches TRBD1 or TRBD2 (5 bases each). The CDR3 spans 15 residues. Trimming removed 5 bases at V and 6 bases at J, with 17 bases between. The V gene's germline CDR1 is SGHVS and CDR2 FQNEAQ. The CDR3, as DNA: TGTGCCAGCAGCAAACTAGGGGTTTTGGGCAATGAGCAGTTCTTC. Amino acid sequence: CASSKLGVLGNEQFF.

The chain uses TRBV28 and TRBJ1-4, with D tentatively TRBD1 (5 bases). Germline CDR1 is MDHEN and CDR2 is SYDVKM. Deletions cut 5 bases from V and 6 bases from J, with 13 bases between. The CDR3 spans 14 residues. CDR3 DNA sequence: TGTGCCAGCAGTGCGGGAAGGGGTCATGAAAAACTGTTTTTT. Translated: CASSAGRGHEKLFF. The full variable domain, with the rest looked up from reference TRBV28 and TRBJ1-4, is DVKVTQSSRYLVKRTGEKVFLECVQDMDHENMFWYRQDPGLGLRLIYFSYDVKMKEKGDIPEGYSVSREKKERFSLILESASTNQTSMYLCASSAGRGHEKLFFGSGTQLSVL.

The V call is TRBV5-1, the J call TRBJ2-7; 9 bases align to TRBD1. Losses at the gene ends were 1 base for V and 3 bases for J; bases not matched to a gene: 2. The CDR3 has 14 amino acids. CDR1 is SGHRS, CDR2 YFSETQ, per germline. Here the CDR3 DNA reads TGCGCCAGCAGCTTGCAGGGACAGGGCTACGAGCAGTACTTC. Translating gives CASSLQGQGYEQYF.

V gene TRBV5-1 combines with J gene TRBJ1-2; TRBD1 might be the D (6 bases). The CDR3 runs 14 residues. Germline values: CDR1 SGHRS, CDR2 YFSETQ. V lost 0 bases and J lost 2, with 8 bases in between. CDR3 in amino acids: CASSLGQGNYGYTF. CDR3 coding DNA: TGCGCCAGCAGCTTGGGGCAGGGGAACTATGGCTACACCTTC.

This rearrangement joins TRBV28 to TRBJ2-1; TRBD1 matches 8 bases. The CDR3 runs to 14 residues. Germline assignment: CDR1 MDHEN and CDR2 SYDVKM. The V and J ends lost 8 bases and 5 bases, in that order; junction bases with no gene match: 8. CDR3 in DNA: TGTGCCAGCGCGGCACAGGGGGTCCACAATGAGCAGTTCTTC. This translates into CASAAQGVHNEQFF.

This sequence joins TRBV5-1 and TRBJ1-2; D gene ambiguous. Germline CDR1 SGHRS, CDR2 YFSETQ. This CDR3 has 15 amino acids. The germline V and J ends were trimmed by 0 bases and 3 bases, with 12 bases remaining between them. Here the CDR3 reads CASSLEGIGDYGYTF. The CDR3 DNA reads as TGCGCCAGCAGCTTGGAAGGGATCGGGGACTATGGCTACACCTTC.

The J gene is TRBJ2-1, the V gene TRBV7-9; 8 positions agree with TRBD2. V lost 5 bases and J lost 8; bases outside the gene matches: 11. The CDR3 runs to 15 residues. CDR1 is SEHNR and CDR2 is FQNEAQ in the germline V gene (reference sequence). Here the CDR3 reads CASSLRGSGGDEQFF. Written as DNA, the CDR3 is TGTGCCAGCAGCCTTCGCGGGAGCGGGGGCGATGAGCAGTTCTTC.